The 15 T cell receptor beta chains in this list originate from one sample, sequenced in a study of cytomegalovirus exposure and HLA in healthy donors. PCR amplification relied on 60 Vbeta primers (plus 13 Jbeta primers). Data came from immunoSEQ multiplex PCR; TCRdb stores just in-frame clones and leaves some out. The sample contains some 200,000 clones, around 83% of which appear only once. The sequenced sample consisted of PBMCs. The receptors come from a woman in her fifties or sixties in good health and CMV-seropositive.

The genes are TRBV11-2 and TRBJ1-2; tentative D call: TRBD1 (5 bases). Trimming removed 0 bases from V and 4 bases from J, with 9 bases in between. Germline-derived CDR1 and CDR2 are SGHAT and FQNNGV. The CDR3 contains 14 residues. This CDR3 is CASSLDGTTYGYTF. In DNA form, the CDR3 reads TGTGCCAGCAGCTTAGACGGGACTACCTATGGCTACACCTTC.

This clone was counted a few times. J is TRBJ2-3 and V is TRBV7-2; D is possibly TRBD2 (6 bases). Trimming cost V 5 bases and J 3 bases, with 18 bases left between them. The CDR3 has 16 residues. Germline-derived CDR1 and CDR2 are SGHTA and FQGNSA. CDR3 protein: CASSTGTRGWTDTQYF. The CDR3, as DNA: TGTGCCAGCAGCACGGGGACCCGGGGGTGGACAGATACGCAGTATTTT.

J is TRBJ2-2 and V is TRBV6-1, with a tentative D call TRBD2 (5 bases). Germline lookup yields CDR1 MNHNS and CDR2 SASEGT. The CDR3 covers 15 residues. V was trimmed by 4 bases and J by 2 bases, leaving 11 bases between them. The CDR3 protein is CASSASGFNTGELFF. CDR3 sequence (DNA): TGTGCCAGCAGTGCATCGGGGTTCAACACCGGGGAGCTGTTTTTT.

The rearrangement joins TRBV5-6 to TRBJ1-4; no definite D call. From germline, CDR1 is SGHDT and CDR2 YYEEEE. CDR3 length equals 18 residues. Trimming took 0 bases from V and 0 from J, leaving 15 bases between them. The CDR3 sequence: CASSLASDYSSTNEKLFF. The CDR3 region has the DNA TGTGCCAGCAGCTTGGCTTCAGACTACTCCTCAACTAATGAAAAACTGTTTTTT.

The V and J genes are TRBV18 and TRBJ2-3; D is perhaps TRBD1 (5 bases). The germline gives CDR1 KGHSH, CDR2 LQKENI. This CDR3 is 16 amino acids long. V lost 1 base and J 4 bases, leaving 15 bases between the germline ends. The DNA of the CDR3 is TGTGCCAGCTCACCACGAGGCCAGACAGTAGCAGATACGCAGTATTTT. Translating it yields CASSPRGQTVADTQYF.

This chain uses TRBV4-1 with TRBJ1-1; a possible D gene is TRBD1 (5 bases). This CDR3 has 12 amino acids. The V end lost 3 bases, the J end lost 8 bases, and 10 bases lay between the germline ends. Germline loops: CDR1 MGHRA, CDR2 YSYEKL. This CDR3 is CASSHGQDEAFF. The CDR3 region has the DNA TGCGCCAGCAGCCACGGACAAGACGAAGCTTTCTTT.

This clone was observed a handful of times. The V call is TRBV27, the J call TRBJ1-2; 9 positions agree with TRBD1. CDR1 is MNHEY, CDR2 SMNVEV, per germline (reference sequence). This CDR3 comprises 14 residues. The trim removed 5 bases at V and 8 bases at J, leaving 9 bases unmatched. The CDR3 loop is CASSPPDRGKGYTF. The CDR3 region has the DNA TGTGCCAGCAGTCCCCCCGACAGGGGGAAAGGCTACACCTTC.

This clone was seen more than once but under ten times. This may be a read error: a much more frequent sequence differs by one nucleotide. The sample carries other DNA sequences with the same CDR3. The rearrangement uses TRBV29-1 and TRBJ1-2, with D hard to call. Germline loops: CDR1 SQVTM, CDR2 ANQGSEA. The V end was cut by 3 bases, the J end by 6 bases, with 11 bases between. This CDR3 spans 12 amino acids. The CDR3 is CSVDAGLHGYTF. The CDR3 nucleotides are TGCAGCGTTGATGCAGGTCTCCATGGCTACACCTTC.

This chain links TRBV6-5 with TRBJ1-6, with D hard to call. The length of the CDR3 is 15 residues. CDR1 is MNHEY, CDR2 SVGAGI, per germline. The V gene lost 2 bases and the J gene lost 10 bases, with 15 bases spanning the gap. CDR3: CASSYGAAPGSPLHF. CDR3 DNA sequence: TGTGCCAGCAGTTACGGCGCAGCCCCGGGGTCACCCCTCCACTTT.

The chain combines TRBV2 with TRBJ2-2, with TRBD2 matching 8 bases. Germline loops: CDR1 SNHLY, CDR2 FYNNEI. This CDR3 comprises 14 residues. Unmatched junction bases numbered 4, after V lost 6 bases and J lost 4 bases. DNA for the CDR3: TGTGCCAGCAGGGGACTAGTAAGCACCGGGGAGCTGTTTTTT. As protein: CASRGLVSTGELFF.

This chain joins TRBV10-3 and TRBJ2-1; 9 bases match TRBD2. With V trimmed by 10 bases and J by 2 bases, 9 bases remained unmatched. The CDR3 totals 15 residues. Germline V lookup: CDR1 ENHRY, CDR2 SYGVKD. The CDR3 region has the DNA TGTGCCAGTTCTAGCGGGACCGCCCCCTACAATGAGCAGTTCTTC. This encodes CASSSGTAPYNEQFF.

The V gene is TRBV6-1, the J gene TRBJ2-7; a possible D gene is TRBD2 (7 bases). Germline CDR1 and CDR2: MNHNS and SASEGT. The CDR3 is 14 amino acids. Trimming cost V 8 bases and J 5 bases, with 19 bases left between them. The chain's CDR3 is CASGGVGAPHEQYF. The CDR3 region has the DNA TGTGCCAGCGGGGGGGTGGGGGCGCCCCACGAGCAGTACTTC.

The gene calls are TRBV19 and TRBJ2-5; D possibly corresponds to TRBD2 (5 bases). Germline CDR1 reads LNHDA; CDR2 reads SQIVND (reference sequence). V lost 0 bases to trimming and J lost 4 bases, with 9 bases between them. The CDR3 contains 14 residues. The CDR3 DNA sequence: TGTGCCAGTAGTATAGATATGAGGGTAGAGACCCAGTACTTC. Amino acids: CASSIDMRVETQYF.

The rearrangement uses TRBV9 and TRBJ2-1, with 14 bases matching TRBD2. This CDR3 spans 17 amino acids. V lost 0 bases to trimming and J lost 9 bases; unmatched junction nucleotides: 8. Germline CDR1 is SGDLS and CDR2 is YYNGEE. CDR3 in amino acids: CASSVEPIGLAGGEQFF. CDR3 nucleotide sequence: TGTGCCAGCAGCGTAGAACCGATTGGACTAGCGGGAGGTGAGCAGTTCTTC.

The chain has TRBV7-3 and TRBJ2-5, with D tentatively TRBD2 (6 bases). In germline, CDR1 is SGHTA, CDR2 FQGTGA. V shed 2 bases and J shed 5 bases, with 9 bases lying between them. CDR3 length: 13 amino acids. The CDR3 sequence is CASSLAGRETQYF. In nucleotides, the CDR3 is TGTGCCAGCAGCTTAGCGGGACGGGAGACCCAGTACTTC.